These T cell receptor beta chains were read from a single sample in a study of naive and memory T cell subsets. MiXCR was run by TCRdb on the 5' RACE reads, yielding one entry per CDR3 protein. The table has 55,000 to 70,000 distinct CDR3 sequences, approximately 6.6% seen once; the top ten hold around 10%. These receptors were obtained from a male donor in good health. The CDR3 runs from the conserved cysteine through the conserved F or W. D genes are given only for firm matches. The listing skips clone size in some rows; elsewhere it reads once, few, many or a size class.

>TRBV29-1|few|TRBJ1-2|NA
CSVDGSSYGYTF
TGCAGCGTTGACGGAAGCAGCTATGGCTACACCTTC
>TRBV7-8|few|TRBJ2-1|NA
CASSWRGRQYEQFF
TGTGCCAGCAGCTGGAGGGGTCGCCAATATGAGCAGTTCTTC
>TRBV14|medium-sized|TRBJ2-5|NA
CASSQDPGETQYF
TGTGCCAGCAGCCAAGATCCCGGGGAGACCCAGTACTTC
>TRBV7-9|many|TRBJ2-7|NA
CASSLVIEGGEQYF
TGTGCCAGCAGCTTAGTAATCGAGGGCGGAGAGCAGTACTTC
>TRBV5-6|NA|TRBJ1-5|NA
CASSLAAEYSNQPQHF
TGTGCCAGCAGCTTGGCAGCAGAGTATAGCAATCAGCCCCAGCATTTT
>TRBV12-3/TRBV12-4|many|TRBJ1-1|NA
CASRDTGKAEAFF
TGTGCCAGCAGAGACACAGGGAAGGCTGAAGCTTTCTTT
>TRBV3-1|many|TRBJ1-1|NA
CASSQVQGRGKAFF
TGTGCCAGCAGCCAAGTTCAGGGAAGGGGAAAAGCTTTCTTT
>TRBV5-5|NA|TRBJ2-1|TRBD2
CASSRGLAGLNEQFF
TGTGCCAGCAGCCGGGGACTAGCGGGATTGAATGAGCAGTTCTTC
>TRBV18|many|TRBJ1-2|TRBD1
CASSPTGGENANYGYTF
TGTGCCAGCTCACCGACAGGGGGCGAAAACGCTAACTATGGCTACACCTTC
>TRBV3-1|NA|TRBJ2-7|NA
CASSQSRDTYEQYF
TGTGCCAGCAGCCAATCCCGGGATACCTACGAGCAGTACTTC
>TRBV2|NA|TRBJ1-5|TRBD1
CASSIGTGNQPQHF
TGTGCCAGCAGTATAGGGACAGGCAATCAGCCCCAGCATTTT
>TRBV7-9|NA|TRBJ2-2|NA
CASSVGRTGELFF
TGTGCCAGCAGTGTTGGTAGAACCGGGGAGCTGTTTTTT
>TRBV19|NA|TRBJ1-3|NA
CASSIDRQFSGNTIYF
TGTGCCAGTAGTATAGATCGGCAGTTCTCTGGAAACACCATATATTTT
>TRBV12-3/TRBV12-4|few|TRBJ2-5|TRBD1
CASSWGQGKETQYF
TGTGCCAGCAGTTGGGGACAGGGAAAAGAGACCCAGTACTTC
>TRBV5-1|many|TRBJ2-4|NA
CASSLGRAQSIQYF
TGCGCCAGCAGCTTGGGGCGGGCCCAGAGCATTCAGTACTTC
>TRBV6-2/TRBV6-3|NA|TRBJ2-5|NA
CASNTAQETQYF
TGTGCCAGCAATACAGCACAAGAGACCCAGTACTTC
>TRBV7-9|few|TRBJ2-7|TRBD1
CASSRGDRGSYEQYF
TGTGCCAGCAGCAGAGGGGACAGGGGGTCTTACGAGCAGTACTTC
>TRBV6-6|few|TRBJ2-7|TRBD2
CASSYNPSGSINEQYF
TGTGCCAGCAGTTACAACCCCAGCGGGAGTATCAACGAGCAGTACTTC
>TRBV12-3/TRBV12-4|NA|TRBJ1-2|TRBD1
CASSPTGGEGYTF
TGTGCCAGCAGCCCGACAGGGGGCGAGGGCTACACCTTC
>TRBV9|few|TRBJ1-2|TRBD1
CASSVAPLRTMGTGFSNYGYTF
TGTGCCAGCAGCGTAGCCCCGCTAAGGACTATGGGGACAGGGTTCTCAAACTATGGCTACACCTTC
>TRBV3-1|many|TRBJ2-3|NA
CASSQTTLPTGISPDTQYF
TGTGCCAGCAGCCAAACGACCCTACCGACCGGGATTAGTCCAGATACGCAGTATTTT
>TRBV3-1|few|TRBJ1-6|NA
CASSRAQGGSPLHF
TGTGCCAGCAGCCGAGCGCAGGGCGGGTCACCCCTCCACTTT
>TRBV11-3|few|TRBJ2-1|TRBD1
CASSLAETGVNEQFF
TGTGCCAGCAGCTTAGCGGAGACAGGGGTCAATGAGCAGTTCTTC
>TRBV20-1|NA|TRBJ2-3|NA
CSAPPTTSTDTQYF
TGCAGTGCCCCCCCCACTACCAGCACAGATACGCAGTATTTT
>TRBV6-5|NA|TRBJ2-1|TRBD1
CASSADRGVSYNEQFF
TGTGCCAGCAGTGCTGACAGGGGGGTATCCTACAATGAGCAGTTCTTC
>TRBV11-2|many|TRBJ2-1|TRBD2
CASSFVAGGWNEQFF
TGTGCCAGCAGCTTCGTAGCGGGGGGGTGGAATGAGCAGTTCTTC
>TRBV4-1|many|TRBJ2-7|TRBD1
CASSQEGGTGLTLSYEQYF
TGCGCCAGCAGCCAAGAAGGCGGGACAGGGCTTACTCTCTCCTACGAGCAGTACTTC
>TRBV5-4|many|TRBJ2-7|NA
CASSSEWIGEQYF
TGTGCCAGCAGCTCGGAATGGATTGGCGAGCAGTACTTC
>TRBV6-5|NA|TRBJ2-7|NA
CASSYSQGIPYEQYF
TGTGCCAGCAGTTACTCACAAGGGATCCCCTACGAGCAGTACTTC
>TRBV29-1|NA|TRBJ1-2|TRBD1
CSVEDQEGQGTYGYTF
TGCAGCGTTGAAGATCAAGAAGGACAGGGAACGTATGGCTACACCTTC